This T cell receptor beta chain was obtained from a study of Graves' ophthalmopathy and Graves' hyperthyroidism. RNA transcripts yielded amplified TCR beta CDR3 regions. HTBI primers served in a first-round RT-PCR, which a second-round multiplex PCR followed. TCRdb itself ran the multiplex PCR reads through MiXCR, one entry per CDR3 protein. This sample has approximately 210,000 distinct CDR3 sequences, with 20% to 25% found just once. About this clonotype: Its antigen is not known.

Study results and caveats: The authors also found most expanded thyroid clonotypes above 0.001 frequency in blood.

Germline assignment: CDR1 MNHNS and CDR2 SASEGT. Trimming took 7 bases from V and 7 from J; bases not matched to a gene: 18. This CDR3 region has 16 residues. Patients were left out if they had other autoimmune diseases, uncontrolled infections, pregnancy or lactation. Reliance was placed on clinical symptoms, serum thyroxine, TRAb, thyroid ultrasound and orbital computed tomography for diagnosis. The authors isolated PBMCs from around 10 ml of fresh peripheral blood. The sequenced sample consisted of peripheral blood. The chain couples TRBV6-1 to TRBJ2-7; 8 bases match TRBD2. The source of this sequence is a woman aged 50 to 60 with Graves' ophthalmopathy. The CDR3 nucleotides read TGTGCCAGCAAACCAAGGAAAGGCGGGAGGATTTGGGAGCAGTACTTC. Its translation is CASKPRKGGRIWEQYF.